This T cell receptor (beta chain) stems from a study of blood T cell repertoires in COVID-19. Study-wide context: PBMCs, B-cell-depleted T cells, or T cells provided the cDNA or gDNA that made up the material.

Per the study methods: The authors estimated nucleated cell counts from reference gene primer amplification. Libraries were prepared by immunoSEQ multiplex PCR; TCRdb keeps only in-frame clonotypes and omits some of them. That table supplies the V and J calls and clone size; D and trimming were determined from the DNA. The sample records 54,000 or so clones, roughly four fifths being singletons. Regarding this clone: This sample also contains other DNA sequences that code for the same CDR3.

This CDR3 comprises 13 residues. CDR1 LGHDT and CDR2 YNNKEL come from the germline V gene (reference sequence). The V end lost 3 bases, the J end lost 2 bases, and 7 bases lay between the germline ends. V and J are TRBV3-1 (or the pseudogene TRBV3-2) and TRBJ1-2; tentatively, D is TRBD1 (6 bases). Source material: peripheral blood. The TCR originated in an elderly woman with acute or convalescent COVID-19. The CDR3: CASSQDSNYGYTF. The CDR3 bases are TGTGCCAGCAGCCAGGACAGCAACTATGGCTACACCTTC.